One sample yielded the 28 T cell receptor beta chains listed below, sequenced in a study of T cells in Graves' hyperthyroidism and ophthalmopathy (dated by TCRdb to about 2019). Libraries were constructed by multiplex PCR. Sequencer: Illumina HiSeq 2000. Amplification of TCR beta CDR3 regions was carried out from RNA transcripts. The first round of RT-PCR for the TCR CDR3 was performed with the HTBI primer set and the Qiagen OneStep RT-PCR kit. The raw public reads went through TCRdb reprocessing: fastp at Q25, MiXCR clone calling, in-frame beta chains kept. Here each entry gathers all rows of one CDR3 protein and keeps the most common genes and DNA. This sample is represented by nearly 750,000 distinct CDR3 sequences; about a third of them were singletons. Of the sample, around 30% falls within the top ten clones. Sample: blood. These receptors were collected from a woman between 40 and 50 years old with Graves' hyperthyroidism.

This sequence joins TRBV25-1 and TRBJ2-3; tentatively, D is TRBD1 or TRBD2 (6 bases each). The V gene lost 4 bases and the J gene lost 4 bases, with 12 bases spanning the gap. Germline V gives CDR1 MGHDK, CDR2 SYGVNS. CDR3 length: 14 amino acids. The CDR3 here is CASSVRGAADTQYF. Here the CDR3 DNA reads TGTGCCAGCAGTGTGAGGGGGGCGGCAGATACGCAGTATTTT.

CDR3 amino acids: CAISPFPPGSPQETQYF. The CDR3 DNA sequence: TGTGCCATCAGCCCTTTCCCCCCGGGATCGCCTCAAGAGACCCAGTACTTC. The chain recombines TRBV10-3 with TRBJ2-5; tentative D call: TRBD2 (5 bases). Germline V gives CDR1 ENHRY, CDR2 SYGVKD. Trimming shortened V by 6 bases and J by 2 bases, and 22 bases separated the two germline ends. This CDR3 region has 17 residues.

This rearrangement joins TRBV24-1 to TRBJ2-7, with no clear D. Per germline, CDR1 KGHDR and CDR2 SFDVKD. The germline V and J ends were trimmed by 0 bases and 4 bases, with 6 bases remaining between them. The CDR3 runs to 13 residues. CDR3: CATSDLTIYEQYF. DNA of the CDR3: TGTGCCACCAGTGATTTGACGATATACGAGCAGTACTTC.

This clonotype was counted at least ten times. The genes are TRBV19 and TRBJ1-2, with no clear D. This CDR3 has 14 amino acids. Trimming left V 1 base short and J 1 base short, with 7 bases between. The germline V gene has CDR1 LNHDA and CDR2 SQIVND (reference sequence). The CDR3 protein is CASSIGPINYGYTF. The CDR3 coding sequence is TGTGCCAGTAGTATAGGTCCAATTAACTATGGCTACACCTTC.

This clonotype was observed at least ten times. The V and J genes are TRBV20-1 and TRBJ1-1; D is ambiguous. CDR1 and CDR2 from the germline V gene are DFQATT and SNEGSKA (reference sequence). CDR3 length: 13 amino acids. V lost 1 base to trimming and J lost 6 bases, with 12 bases between them. The CDR3 protein is CSARGISRPEAFF. The CDR3 coding sequence is TGCAGTGCTAGAGGAATCTCTAGACCTGAAGCTTTCTTT.

The sample holds many counts of this clonotype. V gene TRBV2 combines with J gene TRBJ1-1; D is uncertain. V gave up 10 bases and J gave up 3 bases, with 15 bases separating them. The germline gives CDR1 SNHLY, CDR2 FYNNEI. This CDR3 has 13 amino acids. CDR3 sequence: CANSPWRDTEAFF. The CDR3 DNA follows: TGTGCCAATTCACCCTGGCGGGACACTGAAGCTTTCTTT.

This clonotype has ten or more counts. The CDR3 DNA sequence: TGTGCCAGTAGTACCCGAACAGGGTTGGAGACCCAGTACTTC. Amino acid sequence: CASSTRTGLETQYF. V and J are TRBV19 and TRBJ2-5; D is possibly TRBD1 (6 bases). Germline-derived CDR1 and CDR2 are LNHDA and SQIVND (reference sequence). V was pared by 4 bases and J by 5 bases, with 14 bases between. The CDR3 loop spans 14 amino acids. The whole variable domain, remainder taken from reference TRBV19 and TRBJ2-5, is DGGITQSPKYLFRKEGQNVTLSCEQNLNHDAMYWYRQDPGQGLRLIYYSQIVNDFQKGDIAEGYSVSREKKESFPLTVTSAQKNPTAFYLCASSTRTGLETQYFGPGTRLLVL.

The sample holds many counts of this clonotype. This chain connects TRBV29-1 to TRBJ1-1; 8 nucleotides line up with TRBD1. The CDR3 sequence is 14 residues long. Germline CDR1 and CDR2: SQVTM and ANQGSEA. J lost 10 bases, V lost 5 bases, and 15 bases had no gene match. CDR3 loop: CSVPEQGGWARAFF. The CDR3 bases are TGCAGCGTTCCAGAACAGGGGGGATGGGCCAGAGCTTTCTTT.

V gene TRBV5-8 combines with J gene TRBJ2-7, with 7 bases aligning to TRBD1. This CDR3 region has 15 residues. Germline V gene data show CDR1 as SGHTS and CDR2 as YDEGEE. V was clipped by 4 bases and J by 0 bases; unmatched bases: 7. The CDR3 DNA reads as TGTGCCAGCAGCGAGAGGACAGGCGTCTCCTACGAGCAGTACTTC. Amino acids: CASSERTGVSYEQYF. Full variable domain (rest looked up from reference TRBV5-8 and TRBJ2-7): EAGVTQSPTHLIKTRGQQATLRCSPISGHTSVYWYQQALGLGLQFLLWYDEGEERNRGNFPPRFSGRQFPNYSSELNVNALELEDSALYLCASSERTGVSYEQYFGPGTRLTVT.

The chain recombines TRBV10-2 with TRBJ2-6; D is unclear. The CDR3 spans 10 residues. V was pared by 2 bases and J by 14 bases, with 4 bases between. In germline, CDR1 is WSHSY, CDR2 SAAADI. The CDR3 is CASSEMLLTF. In nucleotides, the CDR3 is TGCGCCAGCAGTGAGATGCTCCTGACTTTC.

The chain recombines TRBV29-1 with TRBJ1-1, with 8 bases identical to TRBD1. Germline CDR1 reads SQVTM; CDR2 reads ANQGSEA. This CDR3 has 14 amino acids. V shed 3 bases, J shed 11 bases, and the junction held 14 bases outside the gene matches. The CDR3 sequence is CSVDDGDGTGWAFF. In DNA, the CDR3 is TGCAGCGTTGACGACGGGGACGGGACAGGCTGGGCTTTCTTT.

J is TRBJ2-2 and V is TRBV10-3, with TRBD1 matching 10 bases. V was pared by 7 bases and J by 3 bases, with 5 bases of the junction left unmatched. CDR1 and CDR2 (germline): ENHRY, SYGVKD. The CDR3 sequence is 15 residues long. CDR3 region: CAIKPGQGYTGELFF. As DNA, the CDR3 is TGTGCCATCAAACCGGGACAGGGGTACACCGGGGAGCTGTTTTTT.

J is TRBJ2-7 and V is TRBV28; 7 bases align to TRBD1. V was clipped by 1 base and J by 2 bases; unmatched bases: 5. CDR3 length: 15 amino acids. Germline loops: CDR1 MDHEN, CDR2 SYDVKM. CDR3 residues: CASSLSETGAYEQYF. For the CDR3, the DNA is TGTGCCAGCAGTTTATCCGAAACAGGGGCCTACGAGCAGTACTTC.

The V gene is TRBV6-5, the J gene TRBJ1-5; weak D call: TRBD1 (5 bases). Germline V gene lookup returns CDR1 MNHEY and CDR2 SVGAGI. The CDR3 has 17 amino acids. V was shortened by 6 bases and J by 0 bases, with 18 bases between the two germline ends. The CDR3 sequence: CASRRDGGDHSNQPQHF. The CDR3 nucleotides read TGTGCCAGCAGAAGGGACGGTGGGGATCATAGCAATCAGCCCCAGCATTTT.

This clonotype was counted only a few times. V is TRBV28 and J is TRBJ1-3; D might be TRBD1 (5 bases). This CDR3 contains 12 residues. Between the trimmed V and J ends, which lost 3 bases and 8 bases, there was a span of 8 bases. Germline CDR1 and CDR2: MDHEN and SYDVKM. The CDR3 spells CASSFGGHTIYF. The CDR3 coding sequence is TGTGCCAGCAGTTTTGGGGGACACACCATATATTTT.

This sequence joins TRBV20-1 and TRBJ2-3, with D uncertain. With 0 bases removed from V and 4 bases from J, the gap between germline ends came to 5 bases. This CDR3 is built from 12 residues. Germline loops: CDR1 DFQATT, CDR2 SNEGSKA (reference sequence). This CDR3 is CSARDYADTQYF. In DNA form, the CDR3 reads TGCAGTGCTAGAGATTACGCAGATACGCAGTATTTT.

This clonotype was picked up a small number of times. This chain uses TRBV25-1 with TRBJ1-1, with 8 positions matching TRBD1. This CDR3 region has 19 residues. Looked up from germline, CDR1 is MGHDK and CDR2 is SYGVNS. The V and J ends lost 6 bases and 2 bases, in that order; junction bases with no gene match: 20. The CDR3 region has the DNA TGTGCCAGCAGCCTTAGAAAAGACCGGGACAGGAGGAGAAACACTGAAGCTTTCTTT. It specifies CASSLRKDRDRRRNTEAFF.

This clonotype was seen a few times. This chain links TRBV7-9 with TRBJ1-1; D gene unclear. CDR3 length equals 15 residues. The germline V gene encodes CDR1 SEHNR and CDR2 FQNEAQ (reference sequence). V was trimmed by 5 bases and J by 0 bases, leaving 13 bases between them. CDR3 residues: CASSTELGMNTEAFF. The CDR3 DNA follows: TGTGCCAGCAGCACCGAGTTGGGGATGAACACTGAAGCTTTCTTT. The full variable domain, in which reference TRBV7-9 and TRBJ1-1 provide the parts outside the CDR3, is DTGVSQNPRHKITKRGQNVTFRCDPISEHNRLYWYRQTLGQGPEFLTYFQNEAQLEKSRLLSDRFSAERPKGSFSTLEIQRTEQGDSAMYLCASSTELGMNTEAFFGQGTRLTVV.

The table lists this clonotype with many counts. The chain has TRBV6-5 and TRBJ1-5; possible D gene TRBD1, 6 bases. The CDR3 consists of 14 residues. With 8 bases removed from V and 5 bases from J, the gap between germline ends came to 16 bases. Per germline, CDR1 MNHEY and CDR2 SVGAGI. CDR3 DNA sequence: TGTGCCAGCTCATCCTACAGGGTGGATCAGCCCCAGCATTTT. It translates to CASSSYRVDQPQHF.

The V gene is TRBV7-9, the J gene TRBJ2-7; D is ambiguous. V was clipped by 5 bases and J by 0 bases, with 14 bases between them. This CDR3 has 15 residues. Germline V gene data show CDR1 as SEHNR and CDR2 as FQNEAQ (reference sequence). The CDR3 coding sequence is TGTGCCAGCAGCCAAGTTCCCGTTAGCTCCTACGAGCAGTACTTC. Its protein is CASSQVPVSSYEQYF.

V and J are TRBV5-5 and TRBJ1-3; TRBD1 agrees at 7 bases. Germline CDR1 is SGHKS and CDR2 is YYEKEE (reference sequence). With 5 bases clipped from V and 2 bases from J, the junction kept 7 bases outside the gene matches. The CDR3 length is 15 residues. The DNA for the CDR3 is TGTGCCAGCAGTTTACCCGACAGGGCTGGAAACACCATATATTTT. Protein product: CASSLPDRAGNTIYF.

In the case of this clonotype: Given a much more abundant clone one base away, this may be a read error. The J gene is TRBJ2-2, the V gene TRBV15; D is possibly TRBD1 or TRBD2 (5 bases each). CDR3 length: 14 residues. The germline V gene encodes CDR1 LNHNV and CDR2 YYDKDF (reference sequence). Written as DNA, the CDR3 is TGTGCCGCCAGCAAAGAGGGGATCGCCGGGGAGCTGTTTTTT. It encodes CAASKEGIAGELFF.

The chain couples TRBV5-1 to TRBJ2-2; D uncertain. From germline, CDR1 is SGHRS and CDR2 YFSETQ. There are 14 residues in the CDR3. Between the trimmed V and J ends, which lost 1 base and 4 bases, there was a span of 8 bases. The CDR3 DNA follows: TGCGCCAGCAGCTTGTTCATATCCACCGGGGAGCTGTTTTTT. It yields the protein CASSLFISTGELFF. Using reference TRBV5-1 and TRBJ2-2 for the parts outside the CDR3, the full variable domain is KAGVTQTPRYLIKTRGQQVTLSCSPISGHRSVSWYQQTPGQGLQFLFEYFSETQRNKGNFPGRFSGRQFSNSRSEMNVSTLELGDSALYLCASSLFISTGELFFGEGSRLTVL.

This clonotype showed up just a few times. The rearrangement uses TRBV7-6 and TRBJ1-1; D possibly corresponds to TRBD1 (6 bases). The CDR3 has 16 amino acids. In germline, CDR1 is SGHVS, CDR2 FNYEAQ. V lost 4 bases and J lost 8, with 23 bases in between. CDR3 residues: CASSWDSYRVRSEAFF. The CDR3 nucleotides read TGTGCCAGCAGCTGGGATTCATACAGGGTACGGTCCGAAGCTTTCTTT. Together with reference TRBV7-6 and TRBJ1-1, the CDR3 gives the full variable domain: GAGVSQSPRYKVTKRGQDVALRCDPISGHVSLYWYRQALGQGPEFLTYFNYEAQQDKSGLPNDRFSAERPEGSISTLTIQRTEQRDSAMYRCASSWDSYRVRSEAFFGQGTRLTVV.

This clonotype was counted between two and nine times. The gene calls are TRBV5-1 and TRBJ1-1; tentative D call: TRBD1 (5 bases). CDR3 length: 15 amino acids. Between the trimmed V and J ends, which lost 1 base and 5 bases, there was a span of 15 bases. Germline V gene sequence: CDR1 SGHRS, CDR2 YFSETQ. DNA of the CDR3: TGCGCCAGCAGCTTGACAAGGGGAAGGTGGACTGAAGCTTTCTTT. Translating gives CASSLTRGRWTEAFF. Together with reference TRBV5-1 and TRBJ1-1, the CDR3 gives the full variable domain: KAGVTQTPRYLIKTRGQQVTLSCSPISGHRSVSWYQQTPGQGLQFLFEYFSETQRNKGNFPGRFSGRQFSNSRSEMNVSTLELGDSALYLCASSLTRGRWTEAFFGQGTRLTVV.

As concerns this clonotype: A single base separates this from a much larger clone, so it may be a read error. V and J are TRBV7-2 and TRBJ2-5; D tentatively reads TRBD1 or TRBD2 (5 bases each). Germline V gene data show CDR1 as SGHTA and CDR2 as FQGNSA. Trimming took off 4 bases at V and 7 bases at J, with 13 bases between the two ends. This CDR3 has 13 amino acids. The CDR3 protein is CASSSPGPGTQYF. CDR3 bases: TGTGCCAGCAGCTCCCCGGGACCCGGGACCCAGTACTTC.

The genes are TRBV7-9 and TRBJ2-7; 9 nucleotides agree with TRBD1. V dropped 3 bases and J dropped 7; count of bases not matched to a gene: 13. In germline, CDR1 is SEHNR, CDR2 FQNEAQ (reference sequence). This CDR3 comprises 16 residues. CDR3 bases: TGTGCCAGCAGCTTGACACAGGGGGCGAAACTCAATGAGCAGTACTTC. Translation gives CASSLTQGAKLNEQYF.

This clonotype appeared many times. CDR3 sequence reads: CASSLKDDSPLHF. The CDR3 DNA reads TGCGCCAGCAGCCTAAAGGATGATTCACCCCTCCACTTT. The chain uses TRBV4-3 and TRBJ1-6; D is unresolved. The CDR3 is 13 residues long. Looked up from germline, CDR1 is LGHNA and CDR2 is YSLEER. V was pared by 4 bases and J by 8 bases, with 9 bases between.